This T cell receptor (beta chain) was captured by sequencing in a study of technical replicates of blood from a few donors. Some clones are missing from TCRdb's copy, which holds only in-frame ones; the method was immunoSEQ multiplex PCR. This table has about 73,000 clones, 93% appearing once. Deletions cut 2 bases from V and 5 bases from J, with 16 bases between. The CDR3 is made up of 16 amino acids. The germline CDR1 and CDR2 sequences are MDHEN and SYDVKM. The TCR originated in a human donor in good health. The V gene is TRBV28, the J gene TRBJ1-5, with D unclear. Sequences were obtained from T cells isolated from PBMCs. The CDR3 is CASSLVPQARHQPQHF. For the CDR3, the DNA is TGTGCCAGCAGTTTAGTTCCGCAGGCTCGCCATCAGCCCCAGCATTTT.